The sequence of this TCR beta chain was determined in a study of blood T cell repertoires in COVID-19. There are 15 residues in the CDR3. The V segment lost 6 bases and the J segment 6 bases; nucleotides outside the gene matches: 10. Germline assignment: CDR1 MNHEY and CDR2 SVGEGT. Using immunoSEQ multiplex PCR, the repertoire was profiled, and TCRdb retains in-frame clones only, with some absent. Of 140,000 to 150,000 clones listed, 84% were seen once; the top ten hold 30% to 45%. The chain combines TRBV6-2 or TRBV6-3 with TRBJ1-1, with TRBD1 matching over 10 bases. This TCR was recovered from a human donor in a cohort sampled during active COVID-19. The sequencing sample was made of peripheral blood. CDR3 in amino acids: CASSSPGQGRSEAFF. CDR3 bases: TGTGCCAGCAGCTCCCCGGGACAGGGGAGGTCTGAAGCTTTCTTT.